This T cell receptor beta chain was found in a study of control samples from healthy donors and cancer patients. Using immunoSEQ multiplex PCR, the repertoire was profiled, and TCRdb retains in-frame clones only, with some absent. The table has roughly 68,000 clones, 83% seen once. Germline V CDR1 and CDR2: SGHRS, YFSETQ. The CDR3 totals 14 residues. V was pared by 1 base and J by 1 base, with 1 base of the junction left unmatched. Material: blood. The V call is TRBV5-1, the J call TRBJ1-1, with 7 bases aligning to TRBD1. The sequence was collected from a man in his sixties in good health. The CDR3 loop is CASSLQGGNTEAFF. CDR3 in DNA: TGCGCCAGCAGCTTGCAGGGGGGGAACACTGAAGCTTTCTTT.